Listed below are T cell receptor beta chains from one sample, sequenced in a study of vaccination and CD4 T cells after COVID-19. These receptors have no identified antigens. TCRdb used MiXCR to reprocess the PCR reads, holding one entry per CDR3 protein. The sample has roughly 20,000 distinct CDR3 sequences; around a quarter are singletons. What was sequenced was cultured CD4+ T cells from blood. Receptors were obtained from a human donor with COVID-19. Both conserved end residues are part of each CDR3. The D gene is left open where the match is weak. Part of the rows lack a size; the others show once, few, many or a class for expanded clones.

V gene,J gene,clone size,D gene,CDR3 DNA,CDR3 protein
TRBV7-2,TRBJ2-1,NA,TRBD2,TGTGCCAGCAGCGCTCCGGGACTAGCGGAATACAATGAGCAGTTCTTC,CASSAPGLAEYNEQFF
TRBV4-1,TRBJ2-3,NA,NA,TGCGCCAGCAGCCAAGATAAGGGTACGCAGTATTTT,CASSQDKGTQYF
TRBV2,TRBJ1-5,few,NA,TGTGCCAGCAGTATCCGAGGGGATCAGCCCCAGCATTTT,CASSIRGDQPQHF
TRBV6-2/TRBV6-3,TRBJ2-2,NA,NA,TGTGCCAGCAGTTACAACGTAGTCGGCACCGGGGAGCTGTTTTTT,CASSYNVVGTGELFF
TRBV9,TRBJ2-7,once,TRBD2,TGTGCCAGCAGCCCTTCTCGCCTAGCGGTGGATTACGAGCAGTACTTC,CASSPSRLAVDYEQYF
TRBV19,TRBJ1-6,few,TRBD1,TGTGCCAGCGCTCCCCCGACAGGGGCAAGCTATAATTCACCCCTCCACTTT,CASAPPTGASYNSPLHF
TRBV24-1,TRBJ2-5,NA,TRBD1,TGTGCCACCAGCTCCGGACAGGGACTGGAGACCCAGTACTTC,CATSSGQGLETQYF
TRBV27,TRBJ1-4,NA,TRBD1,TGTGCCAGCAGCTCAGCCCAGGGGGGTGAAAAACTGTTTTTT,CASSSAQGGEKLFF
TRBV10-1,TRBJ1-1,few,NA,TGCGCCAGTAATAAACCGAAGGCGACGAACACTGAAGCTTTCTTT,CASNKPKATNTEAFF
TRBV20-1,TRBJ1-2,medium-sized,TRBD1,TGCAGTGCTGGAGGACAGGGGGAGTCGGCTAACTATGGCTACACCTTC,CSAGGQGESANYGYTF
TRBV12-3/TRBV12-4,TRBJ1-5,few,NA,TGTGCCGGTCTTGGACAGCCCCAGCATTTT,CAGLGQPQHF
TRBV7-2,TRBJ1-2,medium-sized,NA,TGTGCCAGCAGCTTAGTAGCGGATACCTATGGCTACACCTTC,CASSLVADTYGYTF
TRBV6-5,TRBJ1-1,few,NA,TGTGCCAGCAGTTATTCCGGCGGGGCGCGGACTGAAGCTTTCTTT,CASSYSGGARTEAFF
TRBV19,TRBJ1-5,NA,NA,TGTGCCAGTAGTCACCCGAACAGGGAGGCCCAGCCCCAGCATTTT,CASSHPNREAQPQHF
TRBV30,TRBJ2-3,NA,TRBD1,TGTGCCTGGAGTGAAGGGACAGGTCCTAGGGATTTT,CAWSEGTGPRDF
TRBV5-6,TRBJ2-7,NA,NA,TGTGCCAGCAGCTTGGTTCATTACGAGCAGTACTTC,CASSLVHYEQYF
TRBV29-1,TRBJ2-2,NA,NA,TGCAGCGTTGGTACGAACACCGGGGAGCTGTTTTTT,CSVGTNTGELFF
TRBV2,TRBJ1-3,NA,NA,TGTGCCAGCAGTCAGGGGCCCTACTCTGGAAACACCATATATTTT,CASSQGPYSGNTIYF
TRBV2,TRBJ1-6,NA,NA,TGTGCCAGCAGTGAAGCTGCGCATGTAACCCTCCACTTT,CASSEAAHVTLHF
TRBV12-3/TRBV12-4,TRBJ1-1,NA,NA,TGTGCCAGCAGTTTAGAGGAAGGATATGAAGCTTTCTTT,CASSLEEGYEAFF
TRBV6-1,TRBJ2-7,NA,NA,TGTGCCAGCAGCACCCCGGACGGCCACTACGAGCAGTACTTC,CASSTPDGHYEQYF
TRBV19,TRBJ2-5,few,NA,TGTGCCAGTAGTACCTCGTGGGGAGCCGCTCAAGAGACCCAGTACTTC,CASSTSWGAAQETQYF
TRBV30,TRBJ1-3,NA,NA,TGTGCCTGGGGGGGCCGGGGCTCTGGAAACACCATATATTTT,CAWGGRGSGNTIYF
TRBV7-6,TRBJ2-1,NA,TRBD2,TGTGCCAGCGGCGACATTATAGGGCTAGCGGGGGGGTACAATGAGCAGTTCTTC,CASGDIIGLAGGYNEQFF
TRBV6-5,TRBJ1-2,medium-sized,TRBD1,TGTGCCAGCAGTTACGGGACAGGGACCTATGGCTACACCTTC,CASSYGTGTYGYTF
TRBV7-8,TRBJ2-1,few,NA,TGTGCCAGCAGCCTGGGATTCCATGAGCAGTTCTTC,CASSLGFHEQFF
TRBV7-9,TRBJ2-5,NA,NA,TGTGCCAGCAGCTCCGGTCTTCTCTCGGTGGAGACCCAGTACTTC,CASSSGLLSVETQYF
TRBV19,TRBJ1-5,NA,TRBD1,TGTGCCAGTAGTATAGAGGGGGGACAGTTCCTCAATCAGCCCCAGCATTTT,CASSIEGGQFLNQPQHF
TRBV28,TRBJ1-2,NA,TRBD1,TGTGCCAGCAGTCCACCCCAGAGGGGGCAAGGAGGCTACACCTTC,CASSPPQRGQGGYTF
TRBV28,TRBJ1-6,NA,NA,TGTGCCAGCGACACAGGGCTCAATTCACCCCTCCACTTT,CASDTGLNSPLHF
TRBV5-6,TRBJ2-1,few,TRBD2,TGTGCCAGCAGCTCGACTAGCGGGGGGGCCTGGGACAATGAGCAGTTCTTC,CASSSTSGGAWDNEQFF
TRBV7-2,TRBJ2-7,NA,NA,TGTGCCAGCAGCTTAGCTGGGGAGTACGAGCAGTACTTC,CASSLAGEYEQYF
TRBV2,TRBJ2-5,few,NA,TGTGCCAGCAGTGTGTTTACGGAGTGGGAGACCCAGTACTTC,CASSVFTEWETQYF
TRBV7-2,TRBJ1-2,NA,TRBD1,TGTGCCAGCAGCTTAGGACAGGGGGTATTTTACACCTTC,CASSLGQGVFYTF
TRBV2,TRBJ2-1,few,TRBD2,TGTGCCAGCAGTGACAAGACTAGCGGGGTTCGTCGGTTCTTC,CASSDKTSGVRRFF
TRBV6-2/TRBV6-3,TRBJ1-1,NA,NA,TGTGCCAGCAGTTTTAGAGGGCTGGGGGAGCCTGAAGCTTTCTTT,CASSFRGLGEPEAFF
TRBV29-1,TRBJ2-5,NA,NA,TGCAGCGTTATACGGGGGGCCGGGGAGACCCAGTACTTC,CSVIRGAGETQYF
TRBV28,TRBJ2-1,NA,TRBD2,TGTGCCAGCAGTCGACTAGCGGGCCAGTTCTTC,CASSRLAGQFF
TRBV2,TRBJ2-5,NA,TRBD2,TGTGCCAGCAACTTGGCGGGGGGGCCGGAGACCCAGTACTTC,CASNLAGGPETQYF
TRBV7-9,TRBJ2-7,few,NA,TGTGCCAGCAGCTTAGGCGTTGGTAGCGAGCAGTACTTC,CASSLGVGSEQYF
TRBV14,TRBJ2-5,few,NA,TGTGCCAGCAGCCAAGGATTACTTCTTCAGGGGCGGGGGACCCAGTACTTC,CASSQGLLLQGRGTQYF
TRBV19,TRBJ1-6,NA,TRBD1,TGTGCCAGTAGTAACAGGGGGATTGCACCCCTCCACTTT,CASSNRGIAPLHF
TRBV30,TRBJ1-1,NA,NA,TGTGCCTGGAGTACCGAGAACACTGAAGCTTTCTTT,CAWSTENTEAFF
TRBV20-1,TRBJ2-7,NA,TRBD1,TGCAGTGCTAGGCGTAGGGACAGGGGTCTCTCCTACGAGCAGTACTTC,CSARRRDRGLSYEQYF
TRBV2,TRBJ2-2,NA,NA,TGTGCCAGAAAGGAACCCAGCCACACCGGGGAGCTGTTTTTT,CARKEPSHTGELFF
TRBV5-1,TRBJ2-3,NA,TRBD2,TGCGCCAGCAGCCGCGGCTTGGGGGAGGGTAGTGTCACAGATACGCAGTATTTT,CASSRGLGEGSVTDTQYF
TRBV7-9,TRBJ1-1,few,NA,TGTGCCAGCAGCCATCAAGGGACTGAAGCTTTCTTT,CASSHQGTEAFF
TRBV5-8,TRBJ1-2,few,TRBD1,TGTGCCAGCAGCCGGGACAGTTACGATGGCTACACCTTC,CASSRDSYDGYTF
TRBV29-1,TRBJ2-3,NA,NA,TGCAGCGTCCGAGTTGGCGTGGCGGGTCTGAGCACAGATACGCAGTATTTT,CSVRVGVAGLSTDTQYF
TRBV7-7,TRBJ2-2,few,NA,TGTGCTAGCAGTCCTGGAACGAACACCGGGGAGCTGTTTTTT,CASSPGTNTGELFF
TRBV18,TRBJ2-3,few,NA,TGTGCCAGCTCACCGGGATCAGATACGCAGTATTTT,CASSPGSDTQYF
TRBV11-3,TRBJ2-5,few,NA,TGTGCCAGCAGCTTAGATCCCAGGACACCGATTTCCCAGTACTTC,CASSLDPRTPISQYF
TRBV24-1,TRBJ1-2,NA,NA,TGTGCCACCAGTGATTGGGGGGGAAGTTATGGCTACACCTTC,CATSDWGGSYGYTF
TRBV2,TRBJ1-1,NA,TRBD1,TGTGCCAGGCCCCACAGGGGGCAGTACCTCACTGAAGCTTTCTTT,CARPHRGQYLTEAFF
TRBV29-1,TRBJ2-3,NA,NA,TGCAGCGTGCAGTCGAAAGATACGCAGTATTTT,CSVQSKDTQYF
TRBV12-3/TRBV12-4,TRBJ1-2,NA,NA,TGTGCCAGCACCCCGGGGTGGACGGACTATGGCTACACCTTC,CASTPGWTDYGYTF
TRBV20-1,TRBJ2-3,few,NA,TGCAGTGCTAAAGCCTCATCAGACACAGATACGCAGTATTTT,CSAKASSDTDTQYF